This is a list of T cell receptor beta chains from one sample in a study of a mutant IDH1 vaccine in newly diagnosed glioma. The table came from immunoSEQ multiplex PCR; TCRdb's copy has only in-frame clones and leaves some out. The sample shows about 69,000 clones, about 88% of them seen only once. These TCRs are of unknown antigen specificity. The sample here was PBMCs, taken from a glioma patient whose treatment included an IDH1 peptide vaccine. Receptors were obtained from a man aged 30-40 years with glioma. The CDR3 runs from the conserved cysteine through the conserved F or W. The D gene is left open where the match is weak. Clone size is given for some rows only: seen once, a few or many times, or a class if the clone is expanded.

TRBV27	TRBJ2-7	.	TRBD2	CASSPTIAGGYEQYF	TGTGCCAGCAGCCCTACCATAGCGGGAGGCTACGAGCAGTACTTC
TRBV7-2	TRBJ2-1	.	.	CASSLEGNSYNEQFF	TGTGCCAGCAGCTTAGAGGGAAACTCCTACAATGAGCAGTTCTTC
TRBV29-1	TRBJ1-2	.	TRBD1	CSVEVRGYDGYTF	TGCAGCGTTGAAGTCAGGGGGTACGATGGCTACACCTTC
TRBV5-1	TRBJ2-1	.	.	CASSSSGDLRYNEQFF	TGCGCCAGCAGCTCTTCCGGTGACTTGCGCTACAATGAGCAGTTCTTC
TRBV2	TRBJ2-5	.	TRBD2	CASSPYGLADKQETQYF	TGTGCCAGCAGTCCCTATGGACTAGCGGATAAGCAAGAGACCCAGTACTTC
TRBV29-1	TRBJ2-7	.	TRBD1	CSAETGGEQYF	TGCAGCGCCGAAACAGGGGGAGAGCAGTACTTC
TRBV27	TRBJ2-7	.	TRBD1	CASSSGTGGVRRGEQYF	TGTGCCAGCAGTTCCGGGACAGGGGGCGTGAGGAGGGGCGAGCAGTACTTC
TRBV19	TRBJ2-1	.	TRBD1	CASRNTGVNEQFF	TGTGCCAGTAGGAATACAGGGGTCAATGAGCAGTTCTTC
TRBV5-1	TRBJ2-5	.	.	CASSWDLQETQYF	TGCGCCAGCAGCTGGGACCTCCAAGAGACCCAGTACTTC
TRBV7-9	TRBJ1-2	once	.	CASSLVSQTLF	TGTGCCAGCAGCTTAGTGAGTCAAACCCTCTTC
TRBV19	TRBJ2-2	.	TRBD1	CASTGTGWTGELFF	TGTGCCAGCACCGGGACAGGGTGGACCGGGGAGCTGTTTTTT
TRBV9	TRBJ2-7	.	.	CASSPGLTSYEQYF	TGTGCCAGCAGCCCGGGACTCACCTCCTACGAGCAGTACTTC
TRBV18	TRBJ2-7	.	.	CASSHTGKGKRGYEQYF	TGTGCCAGCTCACATACCGGGAAGGGGAAAAGGGGCTACGAGCAGTACTTC
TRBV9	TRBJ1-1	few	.	CASSRTLNTEAFF	TGTGCCAGCAGCCGGACCTTGAACACTGAAGCTTTCTTT
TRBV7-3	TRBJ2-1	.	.	CASSLDITAYNEQFF	TGTGCCAGCAGCTTGGACATCACCGCTTACAATGAGCAGTTCTTC
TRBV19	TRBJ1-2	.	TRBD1	CASSITRTGAIF	TGTGCCAGCTCGATAACCCGGACAGGGGCCATCTTC
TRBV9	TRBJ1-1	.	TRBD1	CASSQTGTGAFHTEAFF	TGTGCCAGCAGCCAAACCGGGACAGGGGCCTTCCACACTGAAGCTTTCTTT
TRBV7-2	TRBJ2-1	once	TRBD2	CASSLAGAGGYNEQFF	TGTGCCAGCAGCTTAGCAGGGGCGGGAGGGTACAATGAGCAGTTCTTC
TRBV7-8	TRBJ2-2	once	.	CASSFTTGELFF	TGTGCCAGCAGCTTTACAACCGGGGAGCTGTTTTTT
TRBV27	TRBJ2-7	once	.	CASRRQDSSYEQYF	TGTGCCAGCCGTAGACAGGACTCGTCCTACGAGCAGTACTTC
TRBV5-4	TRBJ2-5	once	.	CASRLGGSGKGETQYF	TGTGCCAGCAGATTAGGTGGGTCAGGAAAGGGAGAGACCCAGTACTTC
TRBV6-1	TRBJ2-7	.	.	CASSEGETYEQYF	TGTGCCAGCAGTGAGGGAGAGACCTACGAGCAGTACTTC
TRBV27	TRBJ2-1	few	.	CASSLLALNEQFF	TGTGCCAGCAGTTTATTGGCCCTCAATGAGCAGTTCTTC
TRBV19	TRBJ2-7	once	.	CASSTLPTSGEQYF	TGTGCCAGTAGTACATTACCGACGTCCGGCGAGCAGTACTTC
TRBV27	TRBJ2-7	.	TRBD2	CASSLGAGGLYEQYF	TGTGCCAGCAGTTTGGGAGCGGGAGGTCTATATGAGCAGTACTTC
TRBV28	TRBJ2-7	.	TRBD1	CASSAPGQFYEQYF	TGTGCCAGCAGTGCTCCGGGACAGTTCTACGAGCAGTACTTC